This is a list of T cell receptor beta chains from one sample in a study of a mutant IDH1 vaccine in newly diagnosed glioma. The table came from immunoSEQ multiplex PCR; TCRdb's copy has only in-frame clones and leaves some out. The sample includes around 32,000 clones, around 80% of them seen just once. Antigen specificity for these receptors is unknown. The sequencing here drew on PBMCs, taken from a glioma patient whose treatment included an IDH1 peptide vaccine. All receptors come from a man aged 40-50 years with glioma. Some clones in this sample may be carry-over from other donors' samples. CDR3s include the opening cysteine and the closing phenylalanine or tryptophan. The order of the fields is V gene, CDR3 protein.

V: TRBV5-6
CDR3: CASSLARDGYTF

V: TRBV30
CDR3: CAWSGRISSYEQYF

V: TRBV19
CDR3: CASSISWRDTEAFF

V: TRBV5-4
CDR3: CASSTGQRTNEKLFF

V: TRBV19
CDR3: CASSGQGFGYTF

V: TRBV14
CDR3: CASSQGFERGAASTDTQYF

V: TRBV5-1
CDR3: CASSFGEGQGLRNTEAFF

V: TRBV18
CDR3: CASSPTRDSNQPQHF

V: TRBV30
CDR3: CAWSTDRVNTEAFF

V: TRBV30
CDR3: CASDRGGTEAFF

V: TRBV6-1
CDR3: CASSGPGLGAVGELFF

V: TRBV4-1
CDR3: CASSQDHGSGGEETQYF

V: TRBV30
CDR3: CAWSVPGQGTYGELFF

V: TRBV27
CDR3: CASGPRAWNTEAFF

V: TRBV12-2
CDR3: CASRLAAPRKETNEKLFF

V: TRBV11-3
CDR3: CASSSTGTGGDEQYF

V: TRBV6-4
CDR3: CASSDSDTNTEAFF

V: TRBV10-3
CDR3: CAMSSPGTNEKLFF

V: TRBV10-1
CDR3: CASSEGQGYPYEQYF

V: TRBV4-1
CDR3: CASSQAAGVGDTQYF

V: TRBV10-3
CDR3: CAISTGGLNEQFF

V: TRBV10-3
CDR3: CAISEGAQSGEKLFF

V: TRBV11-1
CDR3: CASSLDDPGNTEAFF

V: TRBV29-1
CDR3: CSVGEGDGNQPQHF

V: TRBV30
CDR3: CAWRGEGGAHEAFF

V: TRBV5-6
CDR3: CASSQLTVGSYNEQFF

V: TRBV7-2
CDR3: CASSLEGNSNQPQHF

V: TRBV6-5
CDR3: CASSVGGADTQYF

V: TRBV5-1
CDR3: CASSLEEGRTTEAFF

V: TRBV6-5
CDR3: CASSYRAGDYGYTF

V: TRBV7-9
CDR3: CASSAGQYNEQFF

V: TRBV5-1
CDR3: CASSVRQGGYEKLFF

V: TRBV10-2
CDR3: CASSDPSRQGNTEAFF

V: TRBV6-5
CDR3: CASDAHLGGSTEAFF

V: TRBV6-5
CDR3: CASSYSQGTAGELFF

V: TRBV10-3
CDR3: CAMGTGPNYGYTF

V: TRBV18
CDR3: CASSQDSDSPLHF

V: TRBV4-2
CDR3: CASSADRDYGYTF

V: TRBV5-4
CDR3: CASSFGGGNTGELFF

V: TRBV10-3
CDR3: CAISESKTSDEQYF

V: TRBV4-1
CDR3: CASSREQGNEKLFF

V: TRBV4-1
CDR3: CASSQGGTNQPQHF

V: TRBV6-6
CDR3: CASSYRNNEKLFF

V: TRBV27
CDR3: CAISPQTNTGELFF

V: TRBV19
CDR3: CASRGTEYHQPQHF

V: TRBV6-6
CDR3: CASSYGTGNETQYF

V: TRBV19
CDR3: CASSIVNSPLHF

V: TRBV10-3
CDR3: CAISTGVTYEQYF

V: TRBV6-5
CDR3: CASSFLIGGIETQYF

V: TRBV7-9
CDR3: CASSLIPPDRGRYEQYF

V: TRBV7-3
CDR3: CASSLTGARTDTQYF

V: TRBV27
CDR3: CASSLAGGSTDTQYF